The 32 T cell receptor beta chains listed next were all sequenced from one sample in a study of cytomegalovirus exposure and HLA in healthy donors. It was with 60 Vbeta and 13 Jbeta primers that the PCR ran. Using immunoSEQ multiplex PCR, the repertoire was profiled, and TCRdb retains in-frame clones only, with some absent. Of 150,000 to 200,000 clones in the sample, roughly 85% are singletons; the top ten hold approximately 2.5%. Sample: PBMCs. The receptors shown here come from a young man in good health and CMV-seropositive.

The gene calls are TRBV15 and TRBJ1-5; possible D gene TRBD1, 5 bases. V gave up 3 bases and J gave up 0 bases, with 15 bases separating them. This CDR3 contains 17 residues. Germline V gene data show CDR1 as LNHNV and CDR2 as YYDKDF (reference sequence). The CDR3 region is CATSSPYGAGSNQPQHF. The CDR3 nucleotides read TGTGCCACCAGCAGCCCCTATGGGGCAGGTAGCAATCAGCCCCAGCATTTT.

The V gene is TRBV5-4, the J gene TRBJ2-3; 9 positions agree with TRBD2. This CDR3 has 17 amino acids. CDR1 and CDR2 (germline): SGHNT, YYREEE (reference sequence). J lost 2 bases, V lost 4 bases, and 11 bases had no gene match. The CDR3 DNA follows: TGTGCCAGCAGCCGTGGAGCCAGCGGGAGGCTCACAGATACGCAGTATTTT. This gives the protein CASSRGASGRLTDTQYF.

This clone has a handful of counts. The chain links TRBV6-1 to TRBJ2-5, with TRBD2 identical over 8 bases. The junction had 8 bases not matched to a gene; V was cut back by 1 base and J by 4 bases. This CDR3 has 16 residues. Germline CDR1 reads MNHNS; CDR2 reads SASEGT. The CDR3 is CASSEVIAGLVETQYF. The CDR3 nucleotides read TGTGCCAGCAGTGAAGTCATAGCGGGATTAGTAGAGACCCAGTACTTC.

The chain recombines TRBV19 with TRBJ1-1; 9 bases fit TRBD1. The germline gives CDR1 LNHDA, CDR2 SQIVND (reference sequence). Germline trimming cut 7 bases from V and 5 bases from J; bases unmatched to any gene: 8. CDR3 length: 14 amino acids. CDR3 nucleotide sequence: TGTGCCAGTACAACAGGGGGCTGGGGAACTGAAGCTTTCTTT. Translation: CASTTGGWGTEAFF.

The chain recombines TRBV5-4 with TRBJ2-2; the D is unclear. The length of the CDR3 is 13 residues. The germline V and J ends were trimmed by 4 bases and 3 bases, with 7 bases remaining between them. Germline V CDR1 and CDR2: SGHNT, YYREEE (reference sequence). CDR3: CASSPQYTGELFF. The CDR3 DNA reads as TGTGCCAGCAGCCCTCAGTACACCGGGGAGCTGTTTTTT.

The gene calls are TRBV27 and TRBJ1-5, with D possibly matching TRBD1 (5 bases). The CDR3 is 16 amino acids. V lost 2 bases to trimming and J lost 7 bases, with 18 bases between them. Per germline, CDR1 MNHEY and CDR2 SMNVEV (reference sequence). CDR3 sequence: CASSLMGRGRKQPQHF. CDR3 nucleotide sequence: TGTGCCAGCAGTTTAATGGGGCGCGGACGGAAACAGCCCCAGCATTTT.

The V and J genes are TRBV6-5 and TRBJ1-6, with D possibly TRBD1 on 5 matching bases. The germline V and J ends were trimmed by 9 bases and 11 bases, with 20 bases remaining between them. The CDR3 length is 14 residues. From germline, CDR1 is MNHEY and CDR2 SVGAGI. The CDR3 reads CASGDSSRPTPLHF. The CDR3 nucleotides are TGTGCCAGTGGAGACAGTTCCCGCCCTACACCCCTCCACTTT.

This chain links TRBV27 with TRBJ2-1; TRBD2 is a possible D gene (5 bases). Between the trimmed V and J ends, which lost 3 bases and 9 bases, there was a span of 9 bases. This CDR3 region has 12 residues. CDR1 and CDR2 from the germline V gene are MNHEY and SMNVEV (reference sequence). The CDR3 region is CASSFPRGEQFF. The CDR3 region has the DNA TGTGCCAGCAGTTTTCCCCGGGGTGAGCAGTTCTTC.

The chain has TRBV5-1 and TRBJ2-7; the match to TRBD2 covers 10 bases. The V gene end was trimmed by 4 bases and the J gene end by 3 bases; junction bases not matched to a gene: 19. Per the germline V gene, CDR1 is SGHRS and CDR2 is YFSETQ. CDR3 length: 19 amino acids. The CDR3 spells CASSRGGAGGPSYFYEQYV. CDR3 DNA: TGCGCCAGCAGCAGGGGGGGAGCGGGAGGGCCCTCTTATTTCTACGAGCAGTACGTC.

This chain joins TRBV6-1 and TRBJ1-2; maybe TRBD1 (6 bases). Germline V lookup: CDR1 MNHNS, CDR2 SASEGT. The CDR3 has 12 amino acids. Between the trimmed V and J ends, which lost 5 bases and 5 bases, there was a span of 9 bases. The CDR3 spells CASSWTAYGYTF. CDR3 nucleotide sequence: TGTGCCAGCAGTTGGACAGCTTATGGCTACACCTTC.

The rearrangement joins TRBV15 to TRBJ2-3, with a possible D match to TRBD2 (6 bases). CDR3 length: 17 residues. CDR1 and CDR2 (germline): LNHNV, YYDKDF (reference sequence). Trimming removed 0 bases from V and 0 bases from J, with 13 bases in between. The CDR3 spells CATSRDITDYSTDTQYF. The CDR3 nucleotides are TGTGCCACCAGCAGAGATATAACGGACTATAGCACAGATACGCAGTATTTT.

The V gene is TRBV14, the J gene TRBJ2-1; TRBD2 matches 13 bases. Germline CDR1 SGHDN, CDR2 FVKESK. The CDR3 has 13 amino acids. V was pared by 5 bases and J by 15 bases, with 7 bases of the junction left unmatched. CDR3 sequence: CASSAPGLAGWFF. The DNA of the CDR3 is TGTGCCAGCAGCGCACCGGGACTAGCGGGGTGGTTCTTC.

The CDR3 sequence: CASSDGLAGGSTDTQYF. CDR3 in DNA: TGTGCCAGCAGTGACGGGCTAGCGGGAGGTAGCACAGATACGCAGTATTTT. The chain links TRBV6-4 to TRBJ2-3; TRBD2 matches at 11 bases. This CDR3 has 17 residues. The junction had 4 bases not matched to a gene; V was cut back by 2 bases and J by 0 bases. Germline CDR1 reads MRHNA; CDR2 reads SNTAGT.

The rearrangement uses TRBV5-1 and TRBJ2-2; 10 bases map to TRBD2. Trimming at V came to 0 bases and at J to 8 bases, leaving 7 bases not matched to a gene. The CDR3 contains 16 residues. Germline CDR1 is SGHRS and CDR2 is YFSETQ. The CDR3: CASSLETSGEVGELFF. CDR3 sequence (DNA): TGCGCCAGCAGCTTGGAAACTAGCGGGGAGGTTGGGGAGCTGTTTTTT.

The chain has TRBV9 and TRBJ1-2, with D hard to call. Per the germline V gene, CDR1 is SGDLS and CDR2 is YYNGEE. Trimming shortened V by 0 bases and J by 7 bases, and 19 bases separated the two germline ends. This CDR3 is built from 16 residues. The CDR3 DNA sequence: TGTGCCAGCAGCGTAGTCGCCCGCGCAGGTCCAGGTGGCTACACCTTC. As protein: CASSVVARAGPGGYTF.

The chain has TRBV29-1 and TRBJ2-3; the D is unclear. The V end was cut by 5 bases, the J end by 5 bases, with 5 bases between. CDR3 size: 10 residues. Per germline, CDR1 SQVTM and CDR2 ANQGSEA. This CDR3 is CSVPRDTQYF. The CDR3 coding sequence is TGCAGCGTTCCCCGAGATACGCAGTATTTT.

This sequence joins TRBV11-2 and TRBJ1-2, with D possibly TRBD1 on 6 matching bases. The germline CDR1 and CDR2 sequences are SGHAT and FQNNGV. Trimming took off 0 bases at V and 4 bases at J, with 21 bases between the two ends. CDR3 length: 18 amino acids. In nucleotides, the CDR3 is TGTGCCAGCAGCTTAGATCCAGGGTGGGCAGGGGCGGTCTATGGCTACACCTTC. This translates into CASSLDPGWAGAVYGYTF.

This sequence joins TRBV7-6 and TRBJ2-6, with D possibly being TRBD2 (6 bases). This CDR3 is 16 amino acids long. V was trimmed by 2 bases and J by 3 bases, leaving 11 bases between them. CDR1 is SGHVS, CDR2 FNYEAQ, per germline. In nucleotides, the CDR3 is TGTGCCAGCAGCTTATTGGGGGGAGGTGGGGCCAACGTCCTGACTTTC. It is translated as CASSLLGGGGANVLTF.

The chain carries TRBV6-1 and TRBJ2-1; 11 nucleotides agree with TRBD2. The V and J ends lost 10 bases and 8 bases, in that order; junction bases with no gene match: 7. Germline CDR1 MNHNS, CDR2 SASEGT. This CDR3 is 13 amino acids long. The DNA of the CDR3 is TGTGCCACCGTCCCGGGACTAGCGGATGAGCAGTTCTTC. This codes for CATVPGLADEQFF.

The chain employs TRBV6-1 and TRBJ2-3, with D maybe TRBD2 (6 bases). CDR1 is MNHNS and CDR2 is SASEGT in the germline V gene. This CDR3 is built from 15 residues. The V end was cut by 6 bases, the J end by 6 bases, with 19 bases between. The DNA for the CDR3 is TGTGCCAGCAGGAGACTAGGACCATGGGGGGATACGCAGTATTTT. As protein: CASRRLGPWGDTQYF.

This rearrangement joins TRBV7-2 to TRBJ2-7; 16 bases line up with TRBD2. The CDR3 consists of 16 residues. After removal of 1 base from V and 6 bases from J, the junction contained 3 bases not matched to a gene. Germline V gives CDR1 SGHTA, CDR2 FQGNSA. Written as DNA, the CDR3 is TGTGCCAGCAGCTTAGACGGGACTAGCGGGAGGGGCGAGCAGTACGTC. Encoded protein: CASSLDGTSGRGEQYV.

CDR3 sequence reads: CASSPTGGANLYNEQFF. The DNA of the CDR3 is TGTGCCAGCTCACCGACAGGGGGCGCGAATCTTTACAATGAGCAGTTCTTC. The rearrangement uses TRBV18 and TRBJ2-1; 10 positions match TRBD1. The CDR3 spans 17 residues. Germline V CDR1 and CDR2: KGHSH, LQKENI. The J segment lost 4 bases and the V segment lost 3 bases, leaving 9 bases of the junction unmatched.

The genes are TRBV11-2 and TRBJ1-1, with 7 bases fitting TRBD1. The length of the CDR3 is 14 residues. Germline loops: CDR1 SGHAT, CDR2 FQNNGV. Trimming took 4 bases from V and 3 from J; bases not matched to a gene: 5. In DNA form, the CDR3 reads TGTGCCAGCAGCTCGACAGGGCTGTACACTGAAGCTTTCTTT. As protein: CASSSTGLYTEAFF.

V is TRBV19 and J is TRBJ2-3; 10 nucleotides align to TRBD2. The V gene's germline CDR1 is LNHDA and CDR2 SQIVND (reference sequence). V lost 10 bases and J lost 0; bases outside the gene matches: 10. There are 16 residues in the CDR3. The CDR3 spells CATFSGRFTSTDTQYF. The CDR3 nucleotides read TGTGCCACCTTTAGCGGGAGGTTTACTAGCACAGATACGCAGTATTTT.

This clone was counted a single time. The CDR3 loop is CASSPTSGPYNEQFF. CDR3 DNA: TGTGCCAGCAGCCCGACTAGCGGACCTTACAATGAGCAGTTCTTC. The chain employs TRBV11-2 and TRBJ2-1; 9 bases line up with TRBD2. Germline loops: CDR1 SGHAT, CDR2 FQNNGV. The CDR3 consists of 15 residues. Trimming at V came to 5 bases and at J to 4 bases, leaving 6 bases not matched to a gene.

V gene TRBV7-9 combines with J gene TRBJ1-2; D is unclear. V was pared by 1 base and J by 5 bases, with 14 bases between. Germline loops: CDR1 SEHNR, CDR2 FQNEAQ (reference sequence). The CDR3 is 15 amino acids. DNA for the CDR3: TGTGCCAGCAGCTTAGAGGCGGGTTATTATTATGGCTACACCTTC. Translating it yields CASSLEAGYYYGYTF.

This chain links TRBV5-8 with TRBJ1-4, with unresolved D. The V gene's germline CDR1 is SGHTS and CDR2 YDEGEE. The V gene lost 4 bases and the J gene lost 8 bases, with 18 bases spanning the gap. This CDR3 spans 15 amino acids. The chain's CDR3 is CASSRQQLLWEKLFF. CDR3 DNA: TGTGCCAGCAGCAGGCAACAGTTGCTTTGGGAAAAACTGTTTTTT.

The chain couples TRBV11-2 to TRBJ1-3; D gene unclear. Germline V CDR1 and CDR2: SGHAT, FQNNGV. The CDR3 is 16 residues long. With 1 base removed from V and 3 bases from J, the gap between germline ends came to 13 bases. The CDR3 coding sequence is TGTGCCAGCAGCTTAGCGGGGAGAACGCGTGGAAACACCATATATTTT. Its translation: CASSLAGRTRGNTIYF.

J is TRBJ2-1 and V is TRBV11-3, with a possible D match to TRBD1 (6 bases). The CDR3 sequence is 16 residues long. CDR1 and CDR2 from the germline V gene are SGHNT and YENEEA. The V gene lost 5 bases and the J gene lost 4 bases, with 18 bases spanning the gap. This CDR3 is CASSVTGTRAYNEQFF. The CDR3 nucleotides are TGTGCCAGCAGCGTTACCGGGACAAGGGCTTACAATGAGCAGTTCTTC.

The chain couples TRBV27 to TRBJ2-7; TRBD2 might be the D (7 bases). Trimming removed 5 bases at V and 3 bases at J, with 11 bases between. This CDR3 is 13 amino acids long. Germline assignment: CDR1 MNHEY and CDR2 SMNVEV (reference sequence). The CDR3: CASSRGAYYEQYF. For the CDR3, the DNA is TGTGCCAGCAGTCGGGGGGCGTACTACGAGCAGTACTTC.

This clone occurred a few times. The V and J genes are TRBV6-4 and TRBJ2-2, with 11 bases matching TRBD1. The J segment lost 3 bases and the V segment lost 5 bases, leaving 2 bases of the junction unmatched. Germline CDR1 is MRHNA and CDR2 is SNTAGT. The CDR3 spans 15 residues. The CDR3 DNA sequence: TGTGCCAGCAGTAGGACAGGGGGCGACACCGGGGAGCTGTTTTTT. Its translation: CASSRTGGDTGELFF.

This sequence joins TRBV13 and TRBJ2-3; 12 positions match TRBD2. The V gene's germline CDR1 is PRHDT and CDR2 FYEKMQ (reference sequence). V shed 5 bases and J 5 bases; nucleotides not matched to a gene: 8. CDR3 length equals 16 residues. CDR3 sequence: CASSPLLAGGQDTQYF. CDR3 nucleotides: TGTGCCAGCAGCCCTCTACTAGCGGGAGGTCAAGATACGCAGTATTTT.